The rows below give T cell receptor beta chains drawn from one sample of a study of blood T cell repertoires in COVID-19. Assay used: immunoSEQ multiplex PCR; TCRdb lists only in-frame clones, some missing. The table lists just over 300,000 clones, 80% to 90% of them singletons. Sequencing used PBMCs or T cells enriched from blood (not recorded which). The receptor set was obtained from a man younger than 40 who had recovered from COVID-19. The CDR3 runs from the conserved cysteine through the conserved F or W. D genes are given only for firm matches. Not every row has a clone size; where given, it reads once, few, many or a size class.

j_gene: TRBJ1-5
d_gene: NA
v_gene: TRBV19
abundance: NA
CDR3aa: CATSKGGGNQPQHF
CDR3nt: TGTGCCACAAGTAAAGGGGGAGGCAATCAGCCCCAGCATTTT

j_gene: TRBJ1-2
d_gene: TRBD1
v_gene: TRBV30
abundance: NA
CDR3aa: CAWSSGTGTGYTF
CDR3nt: TGTGCCTGGAGTTCGGGGACAGGGACTGGCTACACCTTC

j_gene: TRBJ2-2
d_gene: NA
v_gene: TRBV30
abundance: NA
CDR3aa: CAWTKGEGAGELFF
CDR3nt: TGTGCCTGGACCAAGGGGGAGGGCGCCGGGGAGCTGTTTTTT

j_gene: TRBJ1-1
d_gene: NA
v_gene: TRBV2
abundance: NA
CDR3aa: CASSDQGPMNTEAFF
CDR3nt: TGTGCCAGCAGTGATCAGGGGCCCATGAACACTGAAGCTTTCTTT

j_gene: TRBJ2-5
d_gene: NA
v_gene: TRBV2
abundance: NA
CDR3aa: CASSGSGYETQYF
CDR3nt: TGTGCCAGCAGTGGGTCGGGGTACGAGACCCAGTACTTC

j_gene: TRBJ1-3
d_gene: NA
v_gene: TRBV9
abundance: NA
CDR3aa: CASSTFGGGHSGNTIYF
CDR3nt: TGTGCCAGCAGCACCTTTGGGGGGGGACACTCTGGAAACACCATATATTTT

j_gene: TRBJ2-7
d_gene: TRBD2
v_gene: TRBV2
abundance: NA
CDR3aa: CASSAEWGGSYEQYF
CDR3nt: TGTGCCAGCAGTGCAGAGTGGGGGGGGTCCTACGAGCAGTACTTC

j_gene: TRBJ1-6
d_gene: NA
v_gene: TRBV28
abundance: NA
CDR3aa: CASRGQGVYNSPLHF
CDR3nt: TGTGCCAGCAGGGGACAAGGAGTCTATAATTCACCCCTCCACTTT

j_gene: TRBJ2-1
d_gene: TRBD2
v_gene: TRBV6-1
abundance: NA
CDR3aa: CASSEAPGLAYNEQFF
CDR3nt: TGTGCCAGCAGTGAAGCGCCAGGACTAGCCTACAATGAGCAGTTCTTC

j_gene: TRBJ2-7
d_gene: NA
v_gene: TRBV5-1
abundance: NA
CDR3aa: CASSLGGYEQYF
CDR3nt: TGCGCCAGCAGCTTAGGGGGTTACGAGCAGTACTTC

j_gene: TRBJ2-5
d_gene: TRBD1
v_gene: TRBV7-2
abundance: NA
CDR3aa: CASSLTGGSRETQYF
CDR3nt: TGTGCCAGCAGCTTAACAGGGGGCAGCCGGGAGACCCAGTACTTC

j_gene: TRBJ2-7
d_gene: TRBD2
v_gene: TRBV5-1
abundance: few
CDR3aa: CASSLEGTNYEQYF
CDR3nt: TGCGCCAGCAGCTTGGAAGGGACTAACTACGAGCAGTACTTC

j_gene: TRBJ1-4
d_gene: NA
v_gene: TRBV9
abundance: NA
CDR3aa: CASSEQGGEKLFF
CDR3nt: TGTGCCAGCAGCGAGCAAGGGGGTGAAAAACTGTTTTTT

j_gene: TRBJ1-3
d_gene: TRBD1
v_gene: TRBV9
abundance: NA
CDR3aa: CASSPRQGSGNTIYF
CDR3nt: TGTGCCAGCAGCCCCCGACAGGGTAGTGGAAACACCATATATTTT

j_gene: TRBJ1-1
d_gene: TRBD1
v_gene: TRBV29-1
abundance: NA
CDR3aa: CSVVTGITEAFF
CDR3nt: TGCAGCGTTGTGACAGGGATCACTGAAGCTTTCTTT

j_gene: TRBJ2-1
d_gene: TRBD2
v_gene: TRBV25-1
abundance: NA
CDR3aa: CASSDRGSGRYNEQFF
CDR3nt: TGTGCCAGCAGTGACCGGGGTAGCGGGAGATACAATGAGCAGTTCTTC